This TCR beta chain originates from a study of cytomegalovirus exposure and HLA in healthy donors. General study findings and limits: The investigators catalogued 164 TCR beta chains as cytomegalovirus-associated.

PCR employed 60 Vbeta and 13 Jbeta primers. Libraries were prepared by immunoSEQ multiplex PCR; TCRdb keeps only in-frame clonotypes and omits some of them. The listing records 70,000 to 80,000 clones. Healthy bone marrow donors made up the donors. Whereas donors were nominally healthy upon sampling, unrecorded immune exposures were probable. In the case of this clone: Its cognate antigen is unknown.

The V gene end was trimmed by 6 bases and the J gene end by 0 bases; junction bases not matched to a gene: 5. Per the germline V gene, CDR1 is SGHAT and CDR2 is FQNNGV. CDR3 length: 15 amino acids. The clonotype comes from a man aged 35 to 55 in good health and CMV-seronegative. V usage is TRBV11-2 and J usage is TRBJ2-1; TRBD2 matches 7 bases. The source material was PBMCs. The CDR3 reads CASSGDYASYNEQFF. The CDR3 nucleotides read TGTGCCAGCAGTGGGGACTACGCCTCCTACAATGAGCAGTTCTTC.